These 17 T cell receptor beta chains share one sample of origin, sequenced in a study of blood T cells in healthy people across ages. A J-beta primer mix and a sample-barcoded 5' primer were used in a second PCR of about 6 to 12 cycles. One entry per CDR3 protein results from TCRdb running MiXCR on the 5' RACE reads. The table lists 800,000 to 900,000 distinct CDR3 sequences, approximately 59% of them singletons, with about a quarter in the top ten. Source material: blood. The receptors shown here come from a man in his thirties or forties in good health.

V gene TRBV3-1 combines with J gene TRBJ2-7; no definite D call. The germline gives CDR1 LGHDT, CDR2 YNNKEL (reference sequence). This CDR3 has 12 amino acids. V dropped 4 bases and J dropped 3 bases, with 7 bases sitting between them. Here the CDR3 reads CASSRVFYEQYF. CDR3 coding DNA: TGTGCCAGCAGCCGAGTATTCTACGAGCAGTACTTC.

This clonotype has a handful of counts. The chain recombines TRBV6-5 with TRBJ2-5; perhaps TRBD2 as D (6 bases). With 5 bases removed from V and 1 base from J, the gap between germline ends came to 11 bases. CDR1 is MNHEY and CDR2 is SVGAGI in the germline V gene. CDR3 length equals 14 residues. In DNA, the CDR3 is TGTGCCAGCAGTGAGCCGGGACTCCAAGAGACCCAGTACTTC. Its translation: CASSEPGLQETQYF.

The genes are TRBV4-1 and TRBJ2-5; D remains ambiguous. The J call may be wrong; the DNA end is better matched by TRBJ2-7. In germline, CDR1 is MGHRA, CDR2 YSYEKL. The CDR3 length is 15 residues. The CDR3 DNA follows: TGCGCCAGCAGCCAAGGGTCCACTGCAGCCTACGAGCAGTACTTC. It encodes CASSQGSTAAYEQYF.

This clonotype was counted between two and nine times. This rearrangement joins TRBV28 to TRBJ2-5, with D possibly matching TRBD2 (5 bases). The CDR3 extends over 13 amino acids. Trimming left V 4 bases short and J 5 bases short, with 11 bases between. Germline V gives CDR1 MDHEN, CDR2 SYDVKM. CDR3 protein: CASSSDSRETQYF. CDR3 DNA: TGTGCCAGCAGTTCGGACTCTCGGGAGACCCAGTACTTC.

This clonotype has only one observation. The chain links TRBV20-1 to TRBJ1-2; D gene uncertain. V was pared by 3 bases and J by 4 bases, with 15 bases between. The CDR3 contains 14 residues. Germline CDR1 reads DFQATT; CDR2 reads SNEGSKA (reference sequence). CDR3 amino acids: CSASLGLSVYGYTF. In DNA form, the CDR3 reads TGCAGTGCTAGCCTGGGCCTTTCCGTCTATGGCTACACCTTC.

The chain carries TRBV4-2 and TRBJ2-7; D call uncertain. V dropped 0 bases and J dropped 0 bases, with 9 bases sitting between them. This CDR3 comprises 15 residues. CDR1 and CDR2 (germline): LGHNA, YNFKEQ. CDR3 loop: CASSQEGTSSYEQYF. In DNA, the CDR3 is TGTGCCAGCAGCCAAGAGGGTACCAGCTCCTACGAGCAGTACTTC.

This clonotype was seen a few times. The rearrangement joins TRBV7-2 to TRBJ2-1; 8 bases fit TRBD2. The CDR3 is made up of 15 amino acids. V trimming: 5 bases; J trimming: 4 bases; junction bases outside the gene matches: 7. Germline V gene data show CDR1 as SGHTA and CDR2 as FQGNSA. CDR3 DNA sequence: TGTGCCAGCAGCCTCCAGCGGGGGAGATACAATGAGCAGTTCTTC. It translates to CASSLQRGRYNEQFF. Complete variable domain (other parts from reference TRBV7-2 and TRBJ2-1): GAGVSQSPSNKVTEKGKDVELRCDPISGHTALYWYRQSLGQGLEFLIYFQGNSAPDKSGLPSDRFSAERTGGSVSTLTIQRTQQEDSAVYLCASSLQRGRYNEQFFGPGTRLTVL.

The chain uses TRBV28 and TRBJ2-6; D not resolved. Trimming took off 7 bases at V and 0 bases at J, with 7 bases between the two ends. This CDR3 is 14 amino acids long. Germline CDR1 reads MDHEN; CDR2 reads SYDVKM. The CDR3 loop reads CASTQSSGANVLTF. DNA for the CDR3: TGTGCCAGCACCCAGTCCTCTGGGGCCAACGTCCTGACTTTC.

This chain links TRBV5-1 with TRBJ2-5, with 10 positions matching TRBD1. The CDR3 spans 14 residues. Germline CDR1 SGHRS, CDR2 YFSETQ. V lost 3 bases and J lost 3; bases outside the gene matches: 2. CDR3 in amino acids: CASSSGQGKETQYF. Written as DNA, the CDR3 is TGCGCCAGCAGCTCGGGACAGGGGAAAGAGACCCAGTACTTC.

The gene calls are TRBV20-1 and TRBJ2-1; 8 nucleotides align to TRBD2. The CDR3 is 13 residues long. The germline CDR1 and CDR2 sequences are DFQATT and SNEGSKA (reference sequence). J gave up 8 bases and V 6 bases, and 9 bases lay outside the gene matches. The CDR3 loop reads CSAPLSSGDEQFF. DNA for the CDR3: TGCAGTGCCCCCTTAAGTAGCGGGGATGAGCAGTTCTTC.

The chain recombines TRBV28 with TRBJ2-5; D is possibly TRBD1 or TRBD2 (5 bases each). This CDR3 contains 15 residues. The germline V and J ends were trimmed by 2 bases and 5 bases, with 15 bases remaining between them. Germline V gives CDR1 MDHEN, CDR2 SYDVKM. The CDR3 loop reads CASSLRDGPLETQYF. The DNA of the CDR3 is TGTGCCAGCAGTTTAAGGGACGGTCCATTGGAGACCCAGTACTTC.

The CDR3 spells CASRPLEAGETQYF. DNA for the CDR3: TGTGCCAGCAGGCCCCTCGAGGCGGGAGAGACCCAGTACTTC. The rearrangement links TRBV2 to TRBJ2-5, with D possibly TRBD2 on 5 matching bases. Trimming stripped 6 bases from V and 4 bases from J, with 15 bases between. Germline loops: CDR1 SNHLY, CDR2 FYNNEI. The CDR3 is made up of 14 amino acids.

About this clonotype itself: This may stem from a read error, because a much larger clone lies one nucleotide away. CDR3 sequence reads: CAGSEIAGEGNEQFF. The CDR3 DNA reads TGTGCCGGCAGTGAAATCGCTGGGGAGGGCAATGAGCAGTTCTTC. The chain combines TRBV6-1 with TRBJ2-1; 7 bases map to TRBD2. This CDR3 spans 15 amino acids. Germline lookup yields CDR1 MNHNS and CDR2 SASEGT.

The gene calls are TRBV6-6 and TRBJ2-7; maybe TRBD1 (6 bases). The CDR3 sequence is 16 residues long. V was trimmed by 5 bases and J by 3 bases, leaving 20 bases between them. Germline V lookup: CDR1 MNHNY, CDR2 SVGAGI (reference sequence). CDR3: CASSKLGVGAGYEQYF. CDR3 coding DNA: TGTGCCAGCAGTAAACTGGGAGTGGGGGCGGGCTACGAGCAGTACTTC.

For this clonotype: It may be a read error: a sequence one base away is much more abundant. The CDR3 loop is CASSLVDTYQETQYF. The CDR3 DNA is TGTGCCAGCAGTTTAGTTGACACATACCAAGAGACCCAGTACTTC. The chain uses TRBV12-3 or TRBV12-4 and TRBJ2-5; no definite D call. Trimming took off 1 base at V and 0 bases at J, with 9 bases between the two ends. The CDR3 has 15 residues.

The gene calls are TRBV4-2 and TRBJ1-6, with a tentative D call TRBD1 (5 bases). Trimming left V 0 bases short and J 11 bases short, with 14 bases between. Germline lookup yields CDR1 LGHNA and CDR2 YNFKEQ. This CDR3 is built from 15 residues. DNA of the CDR3: TGTGCCAGCAGCCAAGAGTCGGCAGGGAGCGCACCCCTCCACTTT. It encodes CASSQESAGSAPLHF.

This clonotype showed up just a few times. The chain uses TRBV15 and TRBJ2-5; 7 positions agree with TRBD1. Per germline, CDR1 LNHNV and CDR2 YYDKDF (reference sequence). Germline trimming cut 4 bases from V and 3 bases from J; bases unmatched to any gene: 2. The CDR3 loop spans 13 amino acids. The CDR3 DNA reads as TGTGCCACCAGCACCGGGACAGAAGAGACCCAGTACTTC. Its protein product is CATSTGTEETQYF.